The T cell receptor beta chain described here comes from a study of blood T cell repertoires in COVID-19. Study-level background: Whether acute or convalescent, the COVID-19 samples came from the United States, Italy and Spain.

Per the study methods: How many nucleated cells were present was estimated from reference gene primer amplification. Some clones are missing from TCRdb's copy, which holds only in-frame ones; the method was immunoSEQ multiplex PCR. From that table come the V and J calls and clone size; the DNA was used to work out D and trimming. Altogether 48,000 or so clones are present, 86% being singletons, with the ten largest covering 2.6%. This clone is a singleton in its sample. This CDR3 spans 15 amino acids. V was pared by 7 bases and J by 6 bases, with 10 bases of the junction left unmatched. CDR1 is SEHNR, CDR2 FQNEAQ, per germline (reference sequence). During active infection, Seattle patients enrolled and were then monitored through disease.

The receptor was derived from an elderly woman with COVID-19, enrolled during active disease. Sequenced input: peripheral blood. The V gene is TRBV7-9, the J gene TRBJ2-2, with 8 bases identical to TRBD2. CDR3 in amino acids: CASNRRTGGAGELFF. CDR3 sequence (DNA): TGTGCCAGCAACCGGCGGACGGGAGGGGCCGGGGAGCTGTTTTTT.